This TCR beta chain was identified during a study of human T cells and chemical hapten exposure. On the study more broadly: All patients underwent weekly scalp dosing with diphenylcyclopropenone for the full roughly 22-week study.

Findings of the study overall: In comparison with controls, expanded TCRs gave rise to a significantly larger number of large CDR3 similarity clusters. Donors had alopecia, so their immune response may differ from healthy people's.

TCRdb used MiXCR to reprocess the RACE reads, holding one entry per CDR3 protein. Of 45,000 to 70,000 distinct CDR3 sequences listed, about 9.3% are singletons. The CDR3 is 13 residues long. Looked up from germline, CDR1 is MDHEN and CDR2 is SYDVKM. V was shortened by 3 bases and J by 4 bases, with 8 bases between the two germline ends. Time point specified: patch test 1, 2 weeks after DPC sensitization. Treatment denoted: therapeutic diphenylcyclopropenone sensitization with weekly scalp DPC. Participating donors were patients with alopecia, aged 18 to 70 years, considered appropriate candidates for DPC. A note on this clonotype: Antigen: not known.

The receptor was derived from a woman aged 40 to 55 with alopecia areata. Some clones in this sample may be carry-over from other donors' samples. The chain carries TRBV28 and TRBJ2-3; no reliable D call. The source material was whole blood, sampled in connection with sensitization to the hapten diphenylcyclopropenone (DPC). The CDR3 nucleotides read TGTGCCAGCAGTTTTGTGGGCGCAGATACGCAGTATTTT. This gives the protein CASSFVGADTQYF.